The source of this T cell receptor (beta chain) is a study of blood T cells in healthy people across ages. Whole-study results and caveats: Older age coincided with a roughly linear decline in TCR beta diversity per million T cells.

PCR was performed a second time for 7 to 11 cycles using a sample-barcoded 5' primer and a J-beta primer mix. TCRdb re-derived calls from the 5' RACE reads in MiXCR, one entry per CDR3 protein. The table records 780,000 or so distinct CDR3 sequences, about 25% of them present only once. Deletions cut 1 base from V and 6 bases from J, with 9 bases between. Germline CDR1 LGHNA, CDR2 YNFKEQ. CDR3 size: 14 residues. Note on this clonotype: Its antigen is not known.

These data also featured in a second study, about T cells of mothers and their children. Per that paper: The people who donated were a few healthy Caucasian mothers and their six children.

This chain uses TRBV4-2 with TRBJ1-4; no clear D. Material for sequencing was blood. The TCR originated in a boy aged 10-17 years in good health. The CDR3 DNA is TGTGCCAGCAGCCAAGCTCGTGGCGATGAAAAACTGTTTTTT. Protein: CASSQARGDEKLFF.